This TCR beta chain comes out of a study of CD8+ T cells in alopecia areata. CDR1 and CDR2 (germline): SGHRS, YFSETQ. The length of the CDR3 is 14 residues. The V end lost 0 bases, the J end lost 5 bases, and 11 bases lay between the germline ends. Specified treatment: oral pan-JAK inhibitor, 5-10 mg twice daily. Investigators isolated RNA and reverse transcribed it into cDNA to act as the sequencing template. Sequencing was performed with immunoSEQ multiplex PCR; in TCRdb, only in-frame clones are kept and a portion is missing. The sample has about 140,000 clones; about 86% are singletons. The specimen was CD8+ T cells sorted from blood, collected at week 4, from a patient treated with tofacitinib. The origin of this receptor is a human donor with alopecia areata. The chain links TRBV5-1 to TRBJ1-1; D is perhaps TRBD1 (5 bases). CDR3 protein: CASSLAGGRTEAFF. The CDR3 DNA reads as TGCGCCAGCAGCTTGGCGGGGGGAAGGACTGAAGCTTTCTTT.